One sample yielded the 23 T cell receptor beta chains listed below, sequenced in a study of control samples from healthy donors and cancer patients. Method: immunoSEQ multiplex PCR; TCRdb's copy keeps in-frame clones and lacks some. The sample has about 100,000 clones, 85% seen once; the top ten hold 15% to 20%. The specimen was blood. The receptor set was obtained from a man aged 25 to 40 in good health.

The V gene is TRBV12-3 or TRBV12-4, the J gene TRBJ1-2; unclear D gene. Trimming shortened V by 3 bases and J by 7 bases, and 12 bases separated the two germline ends. This CDR3 contains 13 residues. CDR3 residues: CASSFQPGSGYTF. As DNA, the CDR3 is TGTGCCAGCAGTTTTCAGCCGGGCAGTGGCTACACCTTC.

The J gene is TRBJ1-1, the V gene TRBV24-1, with TRBD1 matching over 7 bases. This CDR3 contains 16 residues. CDR1 and CDR2 from the germline V gene are KGHDR and SFDVKD. The junction had 4 bases not matched to a gene; V was cut back by 1 base and J by 0 bases. The CDR3 DNA is TGTGCCACCAGTGATTTTGATGGGACAGTGAACACTGAAGCTTTCTTT. Its translation is CATSDFDGTVNTEAFF.

This clone occurred once. V and J are TRBV5-1 and TRBJ2-7; D gene uncertain. The CDR3 sequence is 14 residues long. The V and J ends lost 1 base and 3 bases respectively, with 11 bases between them. Germline V gives CDR1 SGHRS, CDR2 YFSETQ. The DNA for the CDR3 is TGCGCCAGCAGCTTGAACCAGGCCGACTACGAGCAGTACTTC. As protein: CASSLNQADYEQYF.

The chain combines TRBV10-2 with TRBJ1-3; D is undetermined. The CDR3 is 14 amino acids. V dropped 2 bases and J dropped 8 bases, with 13 bases sitting between them. CDR1 WSHSY and CDR2 SAAADI come from the germline V gene. The chain's CDR3 is CASSETDTRDTIYF. As DNA, the CDR3 is TGCGCCAGCAGTGAGACCGATACGAGGGACACCATATATTTT.

J is TRBJ1-2 and V is TRBV7-9; TRBD1 might be the D (6 bases). This CDR3 is built from 18 residues. Germline V gives CDR1 SEHNR, CDR2 FQNEAQ (reference sequence). Trimming shortened V by 3 bases and J by 4 bases, and 24 bases separated the two germline ends. The CDR3 sequence: CASSLSGFGQSNFYGYTF. DNA for the CDR3: TGTGCCAGCAGCTTGAGTGGTTTTGGACAGTCAAATTTCTATGGCTACACCTTC.

This chain joins TRBV28 and TRBJ1-2; the D is unclear. V gave up 1 base and J gave up 2 bases, with 11 bases separating them. Germline-derived CDR1 and CDR2 are MDHEN and SYDVKM. The CDR3 spans 15 residues. CDR3 nucleotides: TGTGCCAGCAGTTTATCATATACGGGCAACTATGGCTACACCTTC. Translated, it gives CASSLSYTGNYGYTF.

This clone was observed a few times. The chain recombines TRBV6-6 with TRBJ2-2; TRBD1 is a possible D gene (5 bases). Germline V gene data show CDR1 as MNHNY and CDR2 as SVGAGI (reference sequence). The CDR3 consists of 16 residues. The ends were cut back, 5 bases at V and 0 bases at J, with 13 bases in the middle. For the CDR3, the DNA is TGTGCCAGCAGTCCCACCCAAGGGGCGAACACCGGGGAGCTGTTTTTT. Protein: CASSPTQGANTGELFF.

J is TRBJ1-1 and V is TRBV6-5, with unresolved D. There are 11 residues in the CDR3. Germline CDR1 reads MNHEY; CDR2 reads SVGAGI. The V end was cut by 10 bases, the J end by 5 bases, with 11 bases between. As DNA, the CDR3 is TGTGCCATCCTAAAAGTGACTGAAGCTTTCTTT. Amino acids: CAILKVTEAFF.

V is TRBV5-4 and J is TRBJ2-1, with 7 bases matching TRBD1. The J segment lost 10 bases and the V segment lost 4 bases, leaving 14 bases of the junction unmatched. The CDR3 loop spans 15 amino acids. In germline, CDR1 is SGHNT, CDR2 YYREEE (reference sequence). CDR3 sequence: CASSLRQGPLGEQFF. DNA of the CDR3: TGTGCCAGCAGCCTAAGACAGGGACCCCTCGGGGAGCAGTTCTTC.

This rearrangement joins TRBV7-9 to TRBJ2-7; D may be TRBD2 (7 bases). The CDR3 is made up of 14 amino acids. Trimming removed 5 bases at V and 0 bases at J, with 11 bases between. The germline CDR1 and CDR2 sequences are SEHNR and FQNEAQ (reference sequence). CDR3 sequence: CASSQGGGSYEQYF. As DNA, the CDR3 is TGTGCCAGCAGCCAGGGAGGGGGCTCCTACGAGCAGTACTTC. Based on the CDR3 plus reference TRBV7-9 and TRBJ2-7, the full variable domain is DTGVSQNPRHKITKRGQNVTFRCDPISEHNRLYWYRQTLGQGPEFLTYFQNEAQLEKSRLLSDRFSAERPKGSFSTLEIQRTEQGDSAMYLCASSQGGGSYEQYFGPGTRLTVT.

V and J are TRBV19 and TRBJ1-6; D is unresolved. V shed 6 bases and J shed 10 bases, with 16 bases lying between them. There are 14 residues in the CDR3. From germline, CDR1 is LNHDA and CDR2 SQIVND (reference sequence). CDR3 DNA: TGTGCCAGTAGCGACCTCCCGGTTCTCTCACCCCTCCACTTT. The encoded protein is CASSDLPVLSPLHF.

The V gene is TRBV12-3 or TRBV12-4, the J gene TRBJ2-7; D is unclear. This CDR3 spans 12 amino acids. V shed 3 bases and J shed 4 bases, with 7 bases lying between them. The CDR3 region has the DNA TGTGCCAGCAGTTTGAAGGCGTACGAGCAGTACTTC. Amino acid sequence: CASSLKAYEQYF.

The V call is TRBV3-1 (or the pseudogene TRBV3-2), the J call TRBJ2-3; TRBD2 agrees at 13 bases. The ends lost 4 bases at V and 7 bases at J; junction bases unmatched: 8. CDR1 and CDR2 (germline): LGHDT, YNNKEL (reference sequence). This CDR3 contains 16 residues. The CDR3 reads CASSPELAGGGHTQYF. As DNA, the CDR3 is TGTGCCAGCAGCCCTGAACTAGCGGGGGGGGGACATACGCAGTATTTT.

This chain connects TRBV5-1 to TRBJ2-7, with 7 bases lining up with TRBD2. Germline CDR1 SGHRS, CDR2 YFSETQ. The CDR3 consists of 15 residues. J was trimmed by 6 bases and V by 0 bases; bases with no gene match: 9. In DNA, the CDR3 is TGCGCCAGCAGCTTGGAGGCGGGGGTGGGGGGCGAGCAGTACTTC. This translates into CASSLEAGVGGEQYF. Filled out from reference TRBV5-1 and TRBJ2-7, the complete variable domain reads KAGVTQTPRYLIKTRGQQVTLSCSPISGHRSVSWYQQTPGQGLQFLFEYFSETQRNKGNFPGRFSGRQFSNSRSEMNVSTLELGDSALYLCASSLEAGVGGEQYFGPGTRLTVT.

The rearrangement uses TRBV2 and TRBJ2-2; D not certain. Between the trimmed V and J ends, which lost 7 bases and 5 bases, there was a span of 14 bases. Germline CDR1 SNHLY, CDR2 FYNNEI. CDR3 length: 14 residues. CDR3 protein: CASNPQDTTGELFF. The CDR3 DNA is TGTGCCAGCAACCCCCAGGATACGACCGGGGAGCTGTTTTTT.

The rearrangement uses TRBV19 and TRBJ1-1; a weak D match, TRBD1 (6 bases). Germline-derived CDR1 and CDR2 are LNHDA and SQIVND (reference sequence). The CDR3 has 14 amino acids. V lost 7 bases and J lost 1, with 13 bases in between. The CDR3 nucleotides are TGTGCCAGTACCGTACAGGGATGGAACACTGAAGCTTTCTTT. Encoded protein: CASTVQGWNTEAFF.

V usage is TRBV12-3 or TRBV12-4 and J usage is TRBJ2-2; D is unclear. The CDR3 consists of 13 residues. V dropped 0 bases and J dropped 2 bases, with 1 base sitting between them. CDR3 coding DNA: TGTGCCAGCAGTTTAGCCAACACCGGGGAGCTGTTTTTT. Protein: CASSLANTGELFF.

This chain connects TRBV7-6 to TRBJ1-4; no clear D gene. With 1 base removed from V and 5 bases from J, the gap between germline ends came to 14 bases. CDR1 and CDR2 (germline): SGHVS, FNYEAQ. This CDR3 has 16 residues. In DNA form, the CDR3 reads TGTGCCAGCAGCTTAGTAGGGTCGGTGGGAAATGAAAAACTGTTTTTT. Encoded protein: CASSLVGSVGNEKLFF.

The chain employs TRBV11-2 and TRBJ2-3; unclear D gene. Trimming pared 1 base from V and 2 bases from J, leaving 7 bases between. Germline CDR1 reads SGHAT; CDR2 reads FQNNGV. The CDR3 is made up of 14 amino acids. This CDR3 reads CASSLGGTTDTQYF. The CDR3 nucleotides read TGTGCCAGCAGCTTAGGGGGTACCACAGATACGCAGTATTTT.

This clone was detected once. This chain links TRBV3-1 (or the pseudogene TRBV3-2) with TRBJ2-4; D may be TRBD1 or TRBD2 (6 bases each). Germline values: CDR1 LGHDT, CDR2 YNNKEL (reference sequence). The CDR3 totals 14 residues. V dropped 4 bases and J dropped 9 bases, with 16 bases sitting between them. CDR3: CASSPGDFLRIQYF. The DNA of the CDR3 is TGTGCCAGCAGCCCAGGGGACTTCCTCCGCATTCAGTACTTC.

The genes are TRBV6-5 and TRBJ2-7; unclear D gene. The CDR3 extends over 12 amino acids. Trimming cost V 7 bases and J 2 bases, with 9 bases left between them. CDR1 and CDR2 (germline): MNHEY, SVGAGI. The CDR3 protein is CASTSPPYEQYF. CDR3 coding DNA: TGTGCCAGCACCTCCCCCCCCTACGAGCAGTACTTC.

This chain uses TRBV3-1 (or the pseudogene TRBV3-2) with TRBJ2-7, with 9 positions matching TRBD2. Germline CDR1 LGHDT, CDR2 YNNKEL (reference sequence). The CDR3 length is 15 residues. The trim removed 4 bases at V and 1 base at J, leaving 5 bases unmatched. The CDR3: CASSLRTSVSYEQYF. The CDR3 DNA is TGTGCCAGCAGCCTGCGGACTAGCGTTTCCTACGAGCAGTACTTC.

This rearrangement joins TRBV3-1 (or the pseudogene TRBV3-2) to TRBJ1-1; D perhaps matches TRBD1 (5 bases). Between the trimmed V and J ends, which lost 5 bases and 1 base, there was a span of 11 bases. Germline values: CDR1 LGHDT, CDR2 YNNKEL (reference sequence). This CDR3 contains 14 residues. In DNA, the CDR3 is TGTGCCAGCAGCACACGAGGGGCGAACACTGAAGCTTTCTTT. Translation gives CASSTRGANTEAFF.